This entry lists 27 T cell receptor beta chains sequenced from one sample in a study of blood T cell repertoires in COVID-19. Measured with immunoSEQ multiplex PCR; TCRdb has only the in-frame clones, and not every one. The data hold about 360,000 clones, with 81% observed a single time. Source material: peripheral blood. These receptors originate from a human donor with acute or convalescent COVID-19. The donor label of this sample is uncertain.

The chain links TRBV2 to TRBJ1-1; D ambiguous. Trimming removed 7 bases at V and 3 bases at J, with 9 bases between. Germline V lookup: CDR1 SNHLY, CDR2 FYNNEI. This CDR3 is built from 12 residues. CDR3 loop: CASTMTDTEAFF. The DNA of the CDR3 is TGTGCCAGCACAATGACTGACACTGAAGCTTTCTTT.

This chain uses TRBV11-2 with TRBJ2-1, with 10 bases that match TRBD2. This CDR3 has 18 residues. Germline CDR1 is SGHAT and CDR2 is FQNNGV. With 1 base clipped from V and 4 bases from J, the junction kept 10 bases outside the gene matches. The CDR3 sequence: CASSLASTGLAIYNEQFF. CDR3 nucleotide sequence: TGTGCCAGCAGCTTAGCCTCAACGGGACTAGCGATTTACAATGAGCAGTTCTTC.

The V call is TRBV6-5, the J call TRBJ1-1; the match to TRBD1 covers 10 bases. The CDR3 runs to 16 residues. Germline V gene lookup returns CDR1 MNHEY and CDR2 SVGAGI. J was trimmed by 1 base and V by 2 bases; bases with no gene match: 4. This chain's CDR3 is CASSYGTGVRNTEAFF. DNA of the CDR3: TGTGCCAGCAGTTACGGGACAGGGGTCAGGAACACTGAAGCTTTCTTT.

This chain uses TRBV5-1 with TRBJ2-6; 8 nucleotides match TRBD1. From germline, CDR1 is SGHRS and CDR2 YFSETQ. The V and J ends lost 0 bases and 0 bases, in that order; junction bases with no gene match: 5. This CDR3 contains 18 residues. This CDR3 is CASSLDPGGISGANVLTF. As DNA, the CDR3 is TGCGCCAGCAGCTTGGATCCAGGGGGCATCTCTGGGGCCAACGTCCTGACTTTC.

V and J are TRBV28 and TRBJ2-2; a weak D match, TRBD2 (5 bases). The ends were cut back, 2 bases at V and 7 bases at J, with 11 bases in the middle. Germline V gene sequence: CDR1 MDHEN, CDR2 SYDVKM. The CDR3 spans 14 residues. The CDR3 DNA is TGTGCCAGCAGTTTAATGGCCGGAGGCGGGGAGCTGTTTTTT. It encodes CASSLMAGGGELFF.

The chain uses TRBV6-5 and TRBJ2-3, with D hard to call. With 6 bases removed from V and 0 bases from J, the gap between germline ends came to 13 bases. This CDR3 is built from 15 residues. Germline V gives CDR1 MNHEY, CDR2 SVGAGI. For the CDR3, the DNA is TGTGCCAGCAGAGACGCGGCTATTAGCACAGATACGCAGTATTTT. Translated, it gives CASRDAAISTDTQYF.

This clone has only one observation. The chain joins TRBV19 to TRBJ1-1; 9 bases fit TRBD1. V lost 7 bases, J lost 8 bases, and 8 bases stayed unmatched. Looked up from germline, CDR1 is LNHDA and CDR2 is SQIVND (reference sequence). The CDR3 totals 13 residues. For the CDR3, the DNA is TGTGCCAGTAACGTGGACAGGGGACCAGAAGCTTTCTTT. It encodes CASNVDRGPEAFF.

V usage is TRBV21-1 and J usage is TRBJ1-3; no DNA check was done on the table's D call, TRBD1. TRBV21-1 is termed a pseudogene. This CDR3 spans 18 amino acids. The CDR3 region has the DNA TGTGCCAGCAGCTGGGGGACAGGGGGGCAAATGACTGGAAACACCATATATTTT. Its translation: CASSWGTGGQMTGNTIYF.

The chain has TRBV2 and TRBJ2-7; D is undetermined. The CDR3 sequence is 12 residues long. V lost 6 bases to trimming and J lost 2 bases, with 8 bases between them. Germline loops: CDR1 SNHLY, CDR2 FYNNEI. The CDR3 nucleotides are TGTGCCAGCAGGGGCGCCACCTACGAGCAGTACTTC. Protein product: CASRGATYEQYF. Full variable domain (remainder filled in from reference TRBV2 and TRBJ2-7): EPEVTQTPSHQVTQMGQEVILRCVPISNHLYFYWYRQILGQKVEFLVSFYNNEISEKSEIFDDQFSVERPDGSNFTLKIRSTKLEDSAMYFCASRGATYEQYFGPGTRLTVT.

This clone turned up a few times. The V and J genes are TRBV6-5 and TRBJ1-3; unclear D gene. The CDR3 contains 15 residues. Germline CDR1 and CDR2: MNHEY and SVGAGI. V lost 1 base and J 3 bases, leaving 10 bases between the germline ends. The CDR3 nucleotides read TGTGCCAGCAGTTACTTCGAGGGTAGTGGAAACACCATATATTTT. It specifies CASSYFEGSGNTIYF.

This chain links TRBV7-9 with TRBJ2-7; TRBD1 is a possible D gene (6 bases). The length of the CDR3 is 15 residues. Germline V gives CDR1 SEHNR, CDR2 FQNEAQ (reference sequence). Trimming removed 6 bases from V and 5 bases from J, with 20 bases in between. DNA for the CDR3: TGTGCCAGCAGAACTTCCGGAAACAGGGACAACGAGCAGTACTTC. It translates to CASRTSGNRDNEQYF.

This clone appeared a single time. The CDR3 region is CASSLRAGGRTEAFF. For the CDR3, the DNA is TGCGCCAGCAGCTTGAGGGCAGGGGGTAGGACTGAAGCTTTCTTT. The chain links TRBV5-1 to TRBJ1-1; 7 bases align to TRBD1. Trimming took 1 base from V and 5 from J; bases not matched to a gene: 8. This CDR3 is 15 amino acids long. CDR1 SGHRS and CDR2 YFSETQ come from the germline V gene.

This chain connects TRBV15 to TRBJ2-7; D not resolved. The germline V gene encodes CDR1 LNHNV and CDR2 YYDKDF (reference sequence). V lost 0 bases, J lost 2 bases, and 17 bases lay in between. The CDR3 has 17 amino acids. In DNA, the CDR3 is TGTGCCACCAGCAGAGATATCAGCCGGGTTTGGACCTACGAGCAGTACTTC. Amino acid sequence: CATSRDISRVWTYEQYF.

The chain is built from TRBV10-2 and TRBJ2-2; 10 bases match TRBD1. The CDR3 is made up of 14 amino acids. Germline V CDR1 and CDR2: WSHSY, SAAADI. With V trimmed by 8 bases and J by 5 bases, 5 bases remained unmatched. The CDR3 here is CASGGQGRTGELFF. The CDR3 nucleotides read TGCGCCAGCGGGGGACAGGGGAGAACCGGGGAGCTGTTTTTT.

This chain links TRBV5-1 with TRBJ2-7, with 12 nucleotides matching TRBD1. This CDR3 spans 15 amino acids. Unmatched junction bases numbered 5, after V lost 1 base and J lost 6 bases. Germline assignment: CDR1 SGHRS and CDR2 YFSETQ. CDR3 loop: CASSLSGTGGPEQYF. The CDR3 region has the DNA TGCGCCAGCAGCTTGTCGGGGACAGGGGGCCCCGAGCAGTACTTC.

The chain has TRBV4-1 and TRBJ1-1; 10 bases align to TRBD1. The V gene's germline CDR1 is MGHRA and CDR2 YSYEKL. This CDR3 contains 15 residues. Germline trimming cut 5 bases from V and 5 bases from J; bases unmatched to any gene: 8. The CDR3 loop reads CASSYSPGQGTEAFF. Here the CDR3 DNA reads TGCGCCAGCAGCTACTCCCCGGGACAGGGGACTGAAGCTTTCTTT.

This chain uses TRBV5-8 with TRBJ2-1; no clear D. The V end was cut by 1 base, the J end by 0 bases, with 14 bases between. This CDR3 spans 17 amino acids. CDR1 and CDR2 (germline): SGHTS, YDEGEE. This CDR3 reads CASSLFGPLSSYNEQFF. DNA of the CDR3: TGTGCCAGCAGCTTGTTTGGCCCCCTCAGCTCCTACAATGAGCAGTTCTTC. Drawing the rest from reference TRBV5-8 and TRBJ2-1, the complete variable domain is EAGVTQSPTHLIKTRGQQATLRCSPISGHTSVYWYQQALGLGLQFLLWYDEGEERNRGNFPPRFSGRQFPNYSSELNVNALELEDSALYLCASSLFGPLSSYNEQFFGPGTRLTVL.

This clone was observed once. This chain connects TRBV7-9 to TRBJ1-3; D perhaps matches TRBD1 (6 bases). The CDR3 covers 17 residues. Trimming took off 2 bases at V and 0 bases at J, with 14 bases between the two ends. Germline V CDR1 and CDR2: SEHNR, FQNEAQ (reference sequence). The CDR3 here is CASSLPQGRFSGNTIYF. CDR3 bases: TGTGCCAGCAGCTTACCACAGGGACGTTTCTCTGGAAACACCATATATTTT.

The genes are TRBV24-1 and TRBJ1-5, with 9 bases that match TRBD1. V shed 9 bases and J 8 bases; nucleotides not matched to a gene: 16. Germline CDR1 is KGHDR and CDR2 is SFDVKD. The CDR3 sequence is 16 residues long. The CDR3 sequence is CATHDRGSLRREPQHF. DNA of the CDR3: TGTGCCACCCACGACAGGGGGTCCCTCCGCAGGGAGCCCCAGCATTTT.

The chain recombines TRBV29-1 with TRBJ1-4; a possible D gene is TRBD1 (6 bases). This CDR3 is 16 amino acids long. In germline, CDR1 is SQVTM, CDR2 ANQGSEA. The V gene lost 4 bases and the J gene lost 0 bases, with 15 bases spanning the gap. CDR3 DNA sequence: TGCAGCGTTGCGGCCAGGGGCCCAGCAACTAATGAAAAACTGTTTTTT. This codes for CSVAARGPATNEKLFF.

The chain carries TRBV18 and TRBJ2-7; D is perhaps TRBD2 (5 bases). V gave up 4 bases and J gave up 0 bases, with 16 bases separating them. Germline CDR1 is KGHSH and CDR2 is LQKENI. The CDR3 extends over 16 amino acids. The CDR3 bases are TGTGCCAGCTCACGCGTAAGGACGGGGAGCTCCTACGAGCAGTACTTC. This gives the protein CASSRVRTGSSYEQYF.

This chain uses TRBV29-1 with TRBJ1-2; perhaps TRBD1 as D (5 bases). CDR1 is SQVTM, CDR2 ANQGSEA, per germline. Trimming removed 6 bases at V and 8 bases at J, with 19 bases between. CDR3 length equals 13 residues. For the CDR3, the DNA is TGCAGCGTATACAATGGGCGGTCAGGGGGCTACACCTTC. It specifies CSVYNGRSGGYTF.

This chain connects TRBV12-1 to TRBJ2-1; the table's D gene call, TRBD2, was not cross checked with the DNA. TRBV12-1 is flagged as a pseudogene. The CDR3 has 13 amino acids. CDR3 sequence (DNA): TGTGCCAGCAGCCCGGGGGGACCCAATGAGCAGTTCTTC. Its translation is CASSPGGPNEQFF.

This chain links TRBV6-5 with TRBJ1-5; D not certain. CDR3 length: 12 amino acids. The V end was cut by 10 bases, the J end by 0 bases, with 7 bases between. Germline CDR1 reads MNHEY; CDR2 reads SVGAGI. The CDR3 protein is CATVYSNQPQHF. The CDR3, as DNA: TGTGCCACAGTATATAGCAATCAGCCCCAGCATTTT.

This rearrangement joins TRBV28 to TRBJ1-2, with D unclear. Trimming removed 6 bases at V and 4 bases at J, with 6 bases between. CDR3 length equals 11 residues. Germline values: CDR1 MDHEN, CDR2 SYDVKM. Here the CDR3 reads CASRAVYGYTF. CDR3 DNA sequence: TGTGCCAGCAGGGCCGTCTATGGCTACACCTTC.

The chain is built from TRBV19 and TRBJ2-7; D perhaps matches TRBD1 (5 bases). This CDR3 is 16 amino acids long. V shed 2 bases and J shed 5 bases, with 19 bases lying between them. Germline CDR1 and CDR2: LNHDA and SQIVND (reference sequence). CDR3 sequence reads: CASSIIPGTGRHEQYF. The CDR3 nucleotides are TGTGCCAGTAGTATAATTCCGGGTACAGGACGTCACGAGCAGTACTTC.

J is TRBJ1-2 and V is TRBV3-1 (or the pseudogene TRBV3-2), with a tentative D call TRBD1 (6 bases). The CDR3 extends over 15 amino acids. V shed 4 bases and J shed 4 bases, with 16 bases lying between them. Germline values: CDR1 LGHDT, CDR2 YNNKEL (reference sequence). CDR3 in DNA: TGTGCCAGCAGCCCCAGCGGGGGGCGGGGCTATGGCTACACCTTC. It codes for CASSPSGGRGYGYTF.